This T cell receptor beta chain was identified in a study of T cell responses to AZD1222 COVID-19 vaccine. The CDR3 totals 15 residues. V was pared by 2 bases and J by 5 bases, with 3 bases of the junction left unmatched. Germline lookup yields CDR1 LGHDT and CDR2 YNNKEL (reference sequence). TCRdb's table, derived via immunoSEQ multiplex PCR, lists solely in-frame clones and lacks some. The top ten clones hold more than 9.5% of a sample with about 35,000 clones, 85% to 90% of them seen once. Study findings and constraints: The donor cohort was predominantly white British with a female majority, and clonal diversity may have been underestimated. Dominant CD4 TCR responses targeted spike regions 160-218 and 743-854. Within unmutated variant regions lay the reported targets of nearly half of spike-specific TCRs. The repertoires were collected only after the peak T cell response.

About this clone: Its antigen is unidentified.

This rearrangement joins TRBV3-1 (or the pseudogene TRBV3-2) to TRBJ2-1, with 10 bases that match TRBD2. The source material was peripheral blood, sampled 28 days after the second AZD1222 dose. The clonotype originates from an adult who received the AZD1222 COVID-19 vaccine. CDR3 sequence (DNA): TGTGCCAGCAGCCAACTGCTAGCGGGGGACAATGAGCAGTTCTTC. It is translated as CASSQLLAGDNEQFF.